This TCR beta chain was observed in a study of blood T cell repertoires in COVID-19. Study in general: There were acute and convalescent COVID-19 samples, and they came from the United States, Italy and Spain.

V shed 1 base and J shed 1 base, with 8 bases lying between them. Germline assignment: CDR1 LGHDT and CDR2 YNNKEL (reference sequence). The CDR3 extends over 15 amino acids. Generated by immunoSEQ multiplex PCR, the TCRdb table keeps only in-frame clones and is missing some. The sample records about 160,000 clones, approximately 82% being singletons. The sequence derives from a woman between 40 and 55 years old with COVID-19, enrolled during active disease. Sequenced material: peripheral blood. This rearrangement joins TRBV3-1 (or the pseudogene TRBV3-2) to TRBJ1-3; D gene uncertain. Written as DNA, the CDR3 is TGTGCCAGCAGCCAAGCCGGGGTGTCTGGAAACACCATATATTTT. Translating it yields CASSQAGVSGNTIYF.